The present TCR beta chain was sequenced within a study of T cell changes during pregnancy in multiple sclerosis. Using immunoSEQ multiplex PCR, the repertoire was profiled, and TCRdb retains in-frame clones only, with some absent. Here the sample spans 91,000 or so clones, approximately 92% being singletons. V was pared by 3 bases and J by 5 bases, with 17 bases between. This CDR3 contains 15 residues. From germline, CDR1 is KGHSH and CDR2 LQKENI. This clonotype was sampled from a female donor with multiple sclerosis, enrolled in a pregnancy study. The rearrangement links TRBV18 to TRBJ2-7; no definite D call. This material consisted of peripheral blood, taken after pregnancy. CDR3 coding DNA: TGTGCCAGCTCACCGCAGAACAGTGGTGGCGACGAGCAGTACTTC. Protein product: CASSPQNSGGDEQYF.